Each of the 3 T cell receptor beta chains below was sequenced from the same sample in a study of blood T cell repertoires in COVID-19. Some clones are missing from TCRdb's copy, which holds only in-frame ones; the method was immunoSEQ multiplex PCR. The sample gives approximately 500,000 clones, about 88% of which show up once; about 8% is in the top ten. Sequencing input: peripheral blood. The receptor set was obtained from a woman in her 50s with COVID-19, enrolled during active disease.

This clone showed up just a few times. This chain links TRBV30 with TRBJ2-7, with a possible D match to TRBD2 (5 bases). The ends were cut back, 3 bases at V and 3 bases at J, with 12 bases in the middle. The germline gives CDR1 GTSNPN, CDR2 SVGIG (reference sequence). The CDR3 spans 13 residues. This CDR3 is CAWSPSRDYEQYF. The CDR3 coding sequence is TGTGCCTGGAGCCCCTCCCGGGACTACGAGCAGTACTTC.

This clone was detected only once. This chain joins TRBV5-5 and TRBJ2-3; TRBD2 agrees at 9 bases. V lost 3 bases to trimming and J lost 1 base; unmatched junction nucleotides: 6. CDR3 size: 16 residues. The germline gives CDR1 SGHKS, CDR2 YYEKEE (reference sequence). CDR3: CASSWALAGGTDTQYF. The CDR3 DNA is TGTGCCAGCAGCTGGGCTTTAGCGGGGGGCACAGATACGCAGTATTTT.

The gene calls are TRBV29-1 and TRBJ1-2, with 10 bases that match TRBD1. V was pared by 5 bases and J by 7 bases, with 1 base of the junction left unmatched. This CDR3 has 11 residues. The V gene's germline CDR1 is SQVTM and CDR2 ANQGSEA. DNA of the CDR3: TGCAGCGTTTGGGACAGGGGTGGCTACACCTTC. It is translated as CSVWDRGGYTF. Combining the CDR3 with reference TRBV29-1 and TRBJ1-2 gives the whole variable domain SAVISQKPSRDICQRGTSLTIQCQVDSQVTMMFWYRQQPGQSLTLIATANQGSEATYESGFVIDKFPISRPNLTFSTLTVSNMSPEDSSIYLCSVWDRGGYTFGSGTRLTVV.